Following are 21 T cell receptor beta chains from one sample sequenced in a study of monozygotic twins with inflammatory bowel disease. TCRdb derives one entry per CDR3 protein from the 5' RACE reads, leaving out DNA. Its clone listing holds some 130,000 distinct CDR3 sequences. Sequencing was carried out using blood. The receptors originated from a human donor with ulcerative colitis or Crohn's disease, or a healthy co-twin of an affected twin (not recorded which).

This sequence joins TRBV19 and TRBJ2-1. The CDR3 totals 14 residues. CDR1 and CDR2 (germline): LNHDA, SQIVND (reference sequence). The CDR3 is CASSPGDSYNEQFF.

V and J are TRBV5-1 and TRBJ2-3. The CDR3 length is 15 residues. Germline lookup yields CDR1 SGHRS and CDR2 YFSETQ. The CDR3 reads CASSVDRALPDTQYF.

The genes are TRBV30 and TRBJ1-1. CDR3 length: 13 amino acids. The germline gives CDR1 GTSNPN, CDR2 SVGIG (reference sequence). Here the CDR3 reads CAWSASMDTEAFF.

The V call is TRBV6-2 or TRBV6-3, the J call TRBJ1-5; TCRdb gives TRBD1 as the D gene, but with no DNA this cannot be confirmed. Germline V gives CDR1 MNHEY, CDR2 SVGEGT. The CDR3 is 14 residues long. The CDR3 sequence is CASSWDSGNQPQHF.

The V and J genes are TRBV3-1 and TRBJ2-3; the D gene TCRdb calls, TRBD2, cannot be checked with no DNA. Germline V lookup: CDR1 LGHDT, CDR2 YNNKEL (reference sequence). This CDR3 region has 15 residues. CDR3 sequence reads: CASSPIAGVADTQYF.

This chain links TRBV10-3 with TRBJ1-5; TCRdb selects TRBD1, and the lack of DNA leaves this call unchecked. This CDR3 has 14 residues. Germline CDR1 reads ENHRY; CDR2 reads SYGVKD. This CDR3 is CAIGGTDSNQPQHF.

The CDR3 region is CASTYSGDFNYGYTF. The chain employs TRBV5-6 and TRBJ1-2. Germline V lookup: CDR1 SGHDT, CDR2 YYEEEE. There are 15 residues in the CDR3.

V and J are TRBV5-4 and TRBJ2-1; checking the TCRdb D call of TRBD2 is not possible without DNA. CDR1 is SGHNT, CDR2 YYREEE, per germline (reference sequence). The CDR3 has 16 residues. This CDR3 reads CASSRQLAGGFGEQFF.

J is TRBJ2-6 and V is TRBV24-1; TCRdb names TRBD1, which stays unverified in the absence of DNA. The CDR3 consists of 18 residues. Germline CDR1 reads KGHDR; CDR2 reads SFDVKD. The CDR3 spells CATSDFSRGGSGANVLTF.

The V call is TRBV10-2, the J call TRBJ2-3; TCRdb names TRBD1, which stays unverified in the absence of DNA. CDR3 length: 16 amino acids. The germline CDR1 and CDR2 sequences are WSHSY and SAAADI. CDR3 loop: CASGTSTGLSTDTQYF.

The CDR3 loop reads CASSLGGSGSADTQYF. The V call is TRBV5-1, the J call TRBJ2-3; the D call of TRBD2 rests on TCRdb alone, since no DNA is present to check it. Germline-derived CDR1 and CDR2 are SGHRS and YFSETQ. This CDR3 is built from 16 residues. Full variable domain (rest looked up from reference TRBV5-1 and TRBJ2-3): KAGVTQTPRYLIKTRGQQVTLSCSPISGHRSVSWYQQTPGQGLQFLFEYFSETQRNKGNFPGRFSGRQFSNSRSEMNVSTLELGDSALYLCASSLGGSGSADTQYFGPGTRLTVL.

The genes are TRBV7-3 and TRBJ1-4; as DNA is missing, the TRBD1 call by TCRdb cannot be tested. Per germline, CDR1 SGHTA and CDR2 FQGTGA. The CDR3 sequence is 13 residues long. The CDR3 reads CASSLMAGGKLFF.

The chain is built from TRBV15 and TRBJ2-3; as DNA is missing, the TRBD2 call by TCRdb cannot be tested. The CDR3 covers 20 residues. The germline CDR1 and CDR2 sequences are LNHNV and YYDKDF (reference sequence). This chain's CDR3 is CATSRALRRLREGRPDTQYF.

The V call is TRBV7-3, the J call TRBJ2-6; TCRdb calls TRBD1, which cannot be checked without DNA. CDR1 and CDR2 (germline): SGHTA, FQGTGA. The CDR3 spans 19 residues. The CDR3 protein is CASSLGDSRRLTGANVLTF.

This chain joins TRBV4-1 and TRBJ1-2. This CDR3 spans 13 amino acids. From germline, CDR1 is MGHRA and CDR2 YSYEKL. The CDR3 spells CASSRVNAYGYTF.

The chain joins TRBV12-3 or TRBV12-4 to TRBJ2-7. The CDR3 is 15 residues long. The CDR3 sequence: CASSLSGPSSYEQYF.

The chain joins TRBV20-1 to TRBJ1-5. This CDR3 contains 13 residues. Germline V CDR1 and CDR2: DFQATT, SNEGSKA (reference sequence). This CDR3 is CSASDSLHQPQHF.

This chain links TRBV29-1 with TRBJ1-2. The CDR3 has 11 residues. CDR1 is SQVTM and CDR2 is ANQGSEA in the germline V gene. This CDR3 reads CSVVPDYGYTF.

This chain uses TRBV7-8 with TRBJ2-2. Germline CDR1 and CDR2: SGHVS and FQNEAQ. The CDR3 consists of 15 residues. CDR3 amino acids: CASSFQALNTGELFF.

The chain couples TRBV20-1 to TRBJ2-7; TCRdb designates TRBD1, a call that cannot be tested without DNA. CDR3 size: 16 residues. CDR1 and CDR2 (germline): DFQATT, SNEGSKA (reference sequence). The CDR3 reads CSAQQRGGAPSYEQYF.

CDR3 loop: CSARTSGNTGELFF. This chain joins TRBV20-1 and TRBJ2-2; TCRdb lists TRBD2, though no DNA is available to test this call. The CDR3 extends over 14 amino acids. In germline, CDR1 is DFQATT, CDR2 SNEGSKA (reference sequence).